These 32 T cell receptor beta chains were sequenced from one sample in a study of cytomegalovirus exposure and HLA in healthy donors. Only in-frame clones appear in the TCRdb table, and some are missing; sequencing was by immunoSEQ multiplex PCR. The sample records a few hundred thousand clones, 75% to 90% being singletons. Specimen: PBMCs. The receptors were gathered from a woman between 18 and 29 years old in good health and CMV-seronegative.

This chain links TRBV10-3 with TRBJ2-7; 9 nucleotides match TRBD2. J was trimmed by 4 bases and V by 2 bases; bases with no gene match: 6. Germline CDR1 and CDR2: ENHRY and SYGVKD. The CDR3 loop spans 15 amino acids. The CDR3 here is CAISEGVAGEYEQYF. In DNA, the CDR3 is TGTGCCATCAGTGAGGGGGTAGCGGGAGAGTACGAGCAGTACTTC.

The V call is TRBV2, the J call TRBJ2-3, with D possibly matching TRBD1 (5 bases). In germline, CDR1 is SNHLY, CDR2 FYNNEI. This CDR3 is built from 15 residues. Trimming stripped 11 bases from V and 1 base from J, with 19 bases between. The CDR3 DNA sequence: TGTGCCTCCTCAGGGAACAGCCGGGGCACAGATACGCAGTATTTT. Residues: CASSGNSRGTDTQYF.

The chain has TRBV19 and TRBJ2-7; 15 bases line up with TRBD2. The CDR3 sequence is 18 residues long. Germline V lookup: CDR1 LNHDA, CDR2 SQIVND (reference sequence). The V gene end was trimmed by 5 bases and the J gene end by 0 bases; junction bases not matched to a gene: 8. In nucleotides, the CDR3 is TGTGCCAGTAGTTCAGGACTAGCGGGAGGGCCTAACTCCTACGAGCAGTACTTC. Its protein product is CASSSGLAGGPNSYEQYF.

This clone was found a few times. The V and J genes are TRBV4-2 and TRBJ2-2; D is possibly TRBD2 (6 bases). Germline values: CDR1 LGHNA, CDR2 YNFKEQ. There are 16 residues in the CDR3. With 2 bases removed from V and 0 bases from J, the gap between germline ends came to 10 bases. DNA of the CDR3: TGTGCCAGCAGCCAAAATAGCGGTGCGAACACCGGGGAGCTGTTTTTT. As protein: CASSQNSGANTGELFF.

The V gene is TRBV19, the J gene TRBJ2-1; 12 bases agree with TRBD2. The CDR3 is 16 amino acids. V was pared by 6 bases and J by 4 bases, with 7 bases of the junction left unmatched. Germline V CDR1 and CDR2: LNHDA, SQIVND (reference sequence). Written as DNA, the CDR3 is TGTGCCAGTAGCCGGACTAGCGGGAACCAATACAATGAGCAGTTCTTC. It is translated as CASSRTSGNQYNEQFF.

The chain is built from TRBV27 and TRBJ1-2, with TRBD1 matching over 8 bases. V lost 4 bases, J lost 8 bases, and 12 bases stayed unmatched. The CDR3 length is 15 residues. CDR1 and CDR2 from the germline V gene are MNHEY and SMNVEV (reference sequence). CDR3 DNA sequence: TGTGCCAGCAGTTCCCTGGACAGGGACTTCACCGGCTACACCTTC. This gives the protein CASSSLDRDFTGYTF.

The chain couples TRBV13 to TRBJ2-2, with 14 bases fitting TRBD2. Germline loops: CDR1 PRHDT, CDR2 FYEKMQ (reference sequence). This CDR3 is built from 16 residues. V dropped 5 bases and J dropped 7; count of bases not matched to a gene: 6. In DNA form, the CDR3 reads TGTGCCAGCAGCACACAAGGACTAGCGGGAGGCGGGGAGCTGTTTTTT. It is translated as CASSTQGLAGGGELFF.

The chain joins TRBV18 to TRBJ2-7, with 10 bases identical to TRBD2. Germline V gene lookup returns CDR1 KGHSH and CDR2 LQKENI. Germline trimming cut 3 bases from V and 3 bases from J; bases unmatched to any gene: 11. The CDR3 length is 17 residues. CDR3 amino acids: CASSPDWGLAGDYEQYF. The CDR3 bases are TGTGCCAGCTCACCTGATTGGGGGCTAGCGGGGGACTACGAGCAGTACTTC.

Here the CDR3 reads CASSYSVWELEQFF. The DNA of the CDR3 is TGTGCCAGCAGTTACTCCGTATGGGAGCTTGAGCAGTTCTTC. The chain recombines TRBV6-5 with TRBJ2-1; the D gene is possibly TRBD2 (5 bases). This CDR3 has 14 amino acids. Germline V gene lookup returns CDR1 MNHEY and CDR2 SVGAGI. Trimming pared 0 bases from V and 9 bases from J, leaving 12 bases between.

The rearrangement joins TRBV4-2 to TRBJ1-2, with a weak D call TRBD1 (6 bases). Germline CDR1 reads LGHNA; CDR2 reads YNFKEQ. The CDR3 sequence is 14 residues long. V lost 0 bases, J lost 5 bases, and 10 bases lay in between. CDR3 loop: CASSQEQGGYGYTF. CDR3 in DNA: TGTGCCAGCAGCCAAGAACAGGGTGGGTATGGCTACACCTTC.

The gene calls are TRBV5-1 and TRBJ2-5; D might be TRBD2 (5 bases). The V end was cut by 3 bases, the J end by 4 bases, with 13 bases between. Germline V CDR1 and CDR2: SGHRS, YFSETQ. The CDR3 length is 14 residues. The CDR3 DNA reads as TGCGCCAGCAGCTCCGGGATCCCTTTAGAGACCCAGTACTTC. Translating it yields CASSSGIPLETQYF.

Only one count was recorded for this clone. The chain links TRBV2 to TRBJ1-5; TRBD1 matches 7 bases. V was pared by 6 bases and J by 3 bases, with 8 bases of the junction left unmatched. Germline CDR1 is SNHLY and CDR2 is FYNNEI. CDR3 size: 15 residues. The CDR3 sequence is CASRTGQALNQPQHF. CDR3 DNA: TGTGCCAGCAGGACAGGACAGGCCCTCAATCAGCCCCAGCATTTT.

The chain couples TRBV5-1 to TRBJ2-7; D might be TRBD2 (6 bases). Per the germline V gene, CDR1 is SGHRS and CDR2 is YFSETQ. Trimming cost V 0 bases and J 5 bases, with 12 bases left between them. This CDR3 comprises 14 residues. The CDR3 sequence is CASSLGLGFDEQYF. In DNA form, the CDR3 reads TGCGCCAGCAGCTTGGGACTAGGGTTCGACGAGCAGTACTTC.

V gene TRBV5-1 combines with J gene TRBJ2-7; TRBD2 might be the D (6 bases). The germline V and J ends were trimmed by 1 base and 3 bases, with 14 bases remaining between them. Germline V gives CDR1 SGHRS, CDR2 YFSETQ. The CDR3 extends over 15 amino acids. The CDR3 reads CASSLRSSANYEQYF. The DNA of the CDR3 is TGCGCCAGCAGCTTGCGGTCTAGCGCTAACTACGAGCAGTACTTC.

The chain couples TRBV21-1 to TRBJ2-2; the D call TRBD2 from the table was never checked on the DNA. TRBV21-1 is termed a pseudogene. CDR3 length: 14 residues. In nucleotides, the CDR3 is TGTGCCAGCAGCGAACCGGAAGGGAGCGGGGAGCTGTTTTTT. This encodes CASSEPEGSGELFF.

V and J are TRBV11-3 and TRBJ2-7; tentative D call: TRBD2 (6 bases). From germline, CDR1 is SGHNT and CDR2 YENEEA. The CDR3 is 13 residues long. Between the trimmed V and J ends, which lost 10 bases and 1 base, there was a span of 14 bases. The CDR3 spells CAMLGTASYEQYF. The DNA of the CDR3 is TGTGCCATGCTCGGGACTGCTTCCTACGAGCAGTACTTC.

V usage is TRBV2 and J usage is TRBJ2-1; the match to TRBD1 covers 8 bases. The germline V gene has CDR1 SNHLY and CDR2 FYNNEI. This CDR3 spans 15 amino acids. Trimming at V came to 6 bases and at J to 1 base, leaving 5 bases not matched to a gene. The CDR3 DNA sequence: TGTGCCAGCAGAAAGGACAGGGAGTCCTACAATGAGCAGTTCTTC. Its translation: CASRKDRESYNEQFF. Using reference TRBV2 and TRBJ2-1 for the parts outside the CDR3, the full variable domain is EPEVTQTPSHQVTQMGQEVILRCVPISNHLYFYWYRQILGQKVEFLVSFYNNEISEKSEIFDDQFSVERPDGSNFTLKIRSTKLEDSAMYFCASRKDRESYNEQFFGPGTRLTVL.

The CDR3 DNA reads as TGTGCCAGCAGCGAGGGGACAGGCCCCACTGAAGCTTTCTTT. It specifies CASSEGTGPTEAFF. The V call is TRBV9, the J call TRBJ1-1, with 8 bases lining up with TRBD1. The J segment lost 4 bases and the V segment lost 3 bases, leaving 5 bases of the junction unmatched. Looked up from germline, CDR1 is SGDLS and CDR2 is YYNGEE. This CDR3 is 14 amino acids long.

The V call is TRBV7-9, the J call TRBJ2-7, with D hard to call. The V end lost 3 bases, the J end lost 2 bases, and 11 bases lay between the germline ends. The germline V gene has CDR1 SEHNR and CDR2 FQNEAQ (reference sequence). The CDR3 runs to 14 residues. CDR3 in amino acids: CASSFPRRTYEQYF. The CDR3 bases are TGTGCCAGCAGCTTCCCCCGGAGAACCTACGAGCAGTACTTC.

CDR3 coding DNA: TGTGCCAGCAGTTTCGCACAGGGGGCGACCAATGAGCAGTTCTTC. Amino acids: CASSFAQGATNEQFF. This chain links TRBV28 with TRBJ2-1; 9 nucleotides line up with TRBD1. Germline CDR1 reads MDHEN; CDR2 reads SYDVKM. V trimming: 3 bases; J trimming: 6 bases; junction bases outside the gene matches: 6. CDR3 length: 15 amino acids.

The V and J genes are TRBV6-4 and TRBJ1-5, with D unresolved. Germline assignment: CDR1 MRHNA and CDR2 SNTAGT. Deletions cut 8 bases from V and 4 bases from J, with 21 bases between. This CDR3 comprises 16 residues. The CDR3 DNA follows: TGTGCCAGCCCTGAGCCCCGACTTCGATGGAATCAGCCCCAGCATTTT. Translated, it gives CASPEPRLRWNQPQHF.

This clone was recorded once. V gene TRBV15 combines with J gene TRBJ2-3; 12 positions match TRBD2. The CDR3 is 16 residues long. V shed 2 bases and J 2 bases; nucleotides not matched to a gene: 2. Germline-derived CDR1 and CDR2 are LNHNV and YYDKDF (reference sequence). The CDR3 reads CATSRRLAGVTDTQYF. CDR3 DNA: TGTGCCACCAGCAGAAGACTAGCGGGGGTCACAGATACGCAGTATTTT.

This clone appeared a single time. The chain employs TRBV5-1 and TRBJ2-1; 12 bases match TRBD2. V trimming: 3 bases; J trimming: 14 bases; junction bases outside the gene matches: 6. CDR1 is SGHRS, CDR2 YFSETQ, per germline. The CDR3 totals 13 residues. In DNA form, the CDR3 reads TGCGCCAGCAGCTCGGGTGGACTAGCGGGAAAGTTCTTC. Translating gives CASSSGGLAGKFF.

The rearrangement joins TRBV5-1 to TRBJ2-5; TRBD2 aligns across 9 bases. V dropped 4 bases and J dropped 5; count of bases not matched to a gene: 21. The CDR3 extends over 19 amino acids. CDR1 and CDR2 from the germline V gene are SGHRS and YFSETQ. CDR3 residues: CASSILPGAGGPPQETQYF. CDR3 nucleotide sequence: TGCGCCAGCAGCATTTTACCGGGAGCGGGGGGACCCCCCCAGGAGACCCAGTACTTC.

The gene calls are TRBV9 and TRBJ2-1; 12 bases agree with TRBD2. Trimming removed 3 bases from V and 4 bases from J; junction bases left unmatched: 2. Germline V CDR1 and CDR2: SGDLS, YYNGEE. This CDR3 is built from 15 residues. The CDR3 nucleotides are TGTGCCAGCAGCGGGACTAGCGGGATTTACAATGAGCAGTTCTTC. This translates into CASSGTSGIYNEQFF.

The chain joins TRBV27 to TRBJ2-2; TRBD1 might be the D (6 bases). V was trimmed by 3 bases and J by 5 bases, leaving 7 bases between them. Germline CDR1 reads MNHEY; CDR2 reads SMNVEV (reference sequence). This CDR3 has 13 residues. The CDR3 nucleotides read TGTGCCAGCAGTTTCCAGGGGACCGGGGAGCTGTTTTTT. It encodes CASSFQGTGELFF.

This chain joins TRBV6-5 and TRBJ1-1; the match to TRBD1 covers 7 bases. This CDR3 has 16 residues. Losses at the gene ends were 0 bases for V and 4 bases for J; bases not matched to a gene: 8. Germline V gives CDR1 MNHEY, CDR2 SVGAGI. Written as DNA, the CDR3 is TGTGCCAGCAGTTACTCAAAGGGGGCGGTCGTCACTGAAGCTTTCTTT. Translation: CASSYSKGAVVTEAFF.

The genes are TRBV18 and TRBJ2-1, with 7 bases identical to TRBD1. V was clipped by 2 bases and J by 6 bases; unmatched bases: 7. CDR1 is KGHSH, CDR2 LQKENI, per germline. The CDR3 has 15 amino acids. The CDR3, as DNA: TGTGCCAGCTCACCAGAGACAGGGTGGGCCAATGAGCAGTTCTTC. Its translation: CASSPETGWANEQFF. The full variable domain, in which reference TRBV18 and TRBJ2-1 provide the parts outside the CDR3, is NAGVMQNPRHLVRRRGQEARLRCSPMKGHSHVYWYRQLPEEGLKFMVYLQKENIIDESGMPKERFSAEFPKEGPSILRIQQVVRGDSAAYFCASSPETGWANEQFFGPGTRLTVL.

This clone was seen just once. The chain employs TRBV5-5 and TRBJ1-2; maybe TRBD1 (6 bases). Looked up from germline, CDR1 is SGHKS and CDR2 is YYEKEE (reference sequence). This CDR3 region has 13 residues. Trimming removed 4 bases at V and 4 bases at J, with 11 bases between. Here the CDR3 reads CASSVDSRYGYTF. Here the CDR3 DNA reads TGTGCCAGCAGCGTGGACAGCCGCTATGGCTACACCTTC.

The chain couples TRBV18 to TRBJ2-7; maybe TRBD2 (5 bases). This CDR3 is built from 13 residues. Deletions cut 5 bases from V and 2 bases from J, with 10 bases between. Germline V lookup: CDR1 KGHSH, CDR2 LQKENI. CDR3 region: CASSVREPYEQYF. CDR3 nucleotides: TGTGCCAGCTCAGTGAGGGAACCCTACGAGCAGTACTTC.

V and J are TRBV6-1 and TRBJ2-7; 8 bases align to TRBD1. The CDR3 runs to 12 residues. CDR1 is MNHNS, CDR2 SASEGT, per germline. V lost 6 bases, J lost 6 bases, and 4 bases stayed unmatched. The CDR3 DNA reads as TGTGCCAGCAGCGTAACAGGGGGCGAGCAGTACTTC. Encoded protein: CASSVTGGEQYF.

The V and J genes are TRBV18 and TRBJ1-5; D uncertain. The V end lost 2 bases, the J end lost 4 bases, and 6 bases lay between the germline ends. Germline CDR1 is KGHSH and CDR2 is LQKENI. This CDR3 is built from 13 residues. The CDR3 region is CASSPWANQPQHF. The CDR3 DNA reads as TGTGCCAGCTCACCATGGGCTAATCAGCCCCAGCATTTT.